The rows below give T cell receptor beta chains drawn from one sample of a study of T cells in Graves' hyperthyroidism and ophthalmopathy. TCRdb re-called the multiplex PCR reads through MiXCR, storing one row per CDR3 protein. The table shows some 270,000 distinct CDR3 sequences, with about an eighth occurring only once. What was sequenced was blood. The receptors stem from a woman in her twenties or thirties with Graves' hyperthyroidism that later progressed to Graves' ophthalmopathy. Each CDR3 is given without its conserved first and last residue. D genes are given only for firm matches.

J gene,V gene,D gene,CDR3 protein
TRBJ2-2,TRBV10-3,TRBD1,AITTGAGTGELF
TRBJ2-1,TRBV19,TRBD2,ASSTTQLAGVYHEQF
TRBJ2-1,TRBV7-9,.,ASSLYGVNEQF
TRBJ1-6,TRBV11-2,.,ASSETSGTSRSPLH
TRBJ2-7,TRBV4-1,.,ASSQESVFPYEQY
TRBJ2-7,TRBV6-2/TRBV6-3,.,ASDEQY
TRBJ1-1,TRBV12-5,.,ASGFSGRPNTEAF
TRBJ2-3,TRBV7-2,.,ASSLGAVHTDTQY
TRBJ1-1,TRBV27,.,ASRGGVNTEAF
TRBJ2-3,TRBV19,TRBD2,ASSLQAGGRADTQY
TRBJ2-1,TRBV19,.,ASSIASGQFNEQF
TRBJ2-5,TRBV28,TRBD1,ASSTPTGQETQY
TRBJ2-7,TRBV7-9,.,ASSLEIGNLYEQY
TRBJ2-7,TRBV27,.,ASSLTEQYEQY
TRBJ2-7,TRBV27,.,ASSFGLDYEQY
TRBJ2-1,TRBV4-3,.,ASSQARNPYNEQF
TRBJ1-5,TRBV5-1,.,ASSSGGPNQPQH
TRBJ1-1,TRBV4-2,.,ASSRSGEDTEAF
TRBJ2-7,TRBV6-2/TRBV6-3,TRBD1,ASSYGTASYEQY
TRBJ2-7,TRBV28,TRBD1,ASSRTGSPYEQY
TRBJ2-1,TRBV12-3/TRBV12-4,.,ASSPRDRSYNEQF
TRBJ2-1,TRBV7-3,.,ASSLIGGPPYNEQF
TRBJ1-6,TRBV9,TRBD1,ASSSGTGYNSPLH
TRBJ2-7,TRBV4-1,TRBD2,ASSQGGVEQY
TRBJ1-1,TRBV5-1,TRBD1,ASSPTPDRVTEAF
TRBJ2-1,TRBV7-3,TRBD2,ASSTAGGGGSSEQF
TRBJ1-6,TRBV12-3/TRBV12-4,TRBD1,ASSLGQSIRGSPLH
TRBJ2-2,TRBV12-3/TRBV12-4,.,ASSLIASTGELF
TRBJ1-1,TRBV20-1,.,SANPGGDFEAF
TRBJ2-7,TRBV3-2,.,ASSQGGLAGGEQY
TRBJ2-7,TRBV27,TRBD1,ASSSTGTVVYEQY
TRBJ2-3,TRBV6-2/TRBV6-3,TRBD2,ASSCLGLAGVDADTQY
TRBJ2-5,TRBV7-8,.,ASSTISSETQY
TRBJ1-5,TRBV6-1,.,ASYRADQPQH
TRBJ2-7,TRBV9,.,ASSVGVGLSYEQY
TRBJ2-3,TRBV27,.,ASSPSHTDTQY
TRBJ2-5,TRBV12-3/TRBV12-4,TRBD2,ASSRLAGGLYQETQY
TRBJ2-1,TRBV28,TRBD2,ASNHKLAGGPNEQF
TRBJ1-1,TRBV28,.,ASSPGGTVNTEAF
TRBJ2-7,TRBV3-1,.,ASSQPTGGVREQY
TRBJ2-5,TRBV24-1,.,ATSDFWGGGETQY
TRBJ2-7,TRBV28,TRBD2,ASSRLAQAYEQY
TRBJ2-4,TRBV12-3/TRBV12-4,.,ASGVQGNIAKNIQY
TRBJ2-5,TRBV6-1,.,ASTRSETQY
TRBJ2-7,TRBV9,TRBD2,ASSVGDYSYEQY
TRBJ2-2,TRBV29-1,.,SDRQATGELF
TRBJ2-1,TRBV3-1,TRBD2,ASRTSGGNDEQF
TRBJ2-3,TRBV7-2,.,ASSLEYSTDTQY
TRBJ2-7,TRBV7-6,.,ASSLEGGGPTYEQY
TRBJ2-7,TRBV19,.,ASSIYGTTHEQY
TRBJ1-1,TRBV7-8,.,ASNWGRRAVTEAF
TRBJ2-3,TRBV27,TRBD1,ASSSPGQGRITQY
TRBJ1-2,TRBV4-3,.,ASSQDPFLGYT
TRBJ2-7,TRBV20-1,TRBD2,SAATSGKDYEQY
TRBJ2-7,TRBV19,TRBD2,ASSITGSGRNEQY